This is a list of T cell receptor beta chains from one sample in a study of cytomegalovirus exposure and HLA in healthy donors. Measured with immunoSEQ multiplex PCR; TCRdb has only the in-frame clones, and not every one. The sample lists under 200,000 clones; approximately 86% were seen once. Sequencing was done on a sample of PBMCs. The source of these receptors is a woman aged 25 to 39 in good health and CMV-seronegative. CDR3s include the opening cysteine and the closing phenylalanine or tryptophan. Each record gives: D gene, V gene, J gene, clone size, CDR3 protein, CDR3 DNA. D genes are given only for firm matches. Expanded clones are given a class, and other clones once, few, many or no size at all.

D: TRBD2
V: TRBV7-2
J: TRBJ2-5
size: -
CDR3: CASSASSGAQVGTQYF
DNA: TGTGCCAGCAGCGCCTCTAGCGGGGCTCAGGTGGGGACCCAGTACTTC

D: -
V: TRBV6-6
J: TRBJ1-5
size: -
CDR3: CASSYSRTEPQHF
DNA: TGTGCCAGCAGTTACTCGAGGACAGAGCCCCAGCATTTT

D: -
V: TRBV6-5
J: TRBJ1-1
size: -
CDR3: CASIAGSGNTEAFF
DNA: TGTGCCAGCATCGCGGGGAGCGGGAACACTGAAGCTTTCTTT

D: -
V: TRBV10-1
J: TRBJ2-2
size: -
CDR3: CASSRRVAGELFF
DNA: TGCGCCAGCAGTCGTCGGGTGGCCGGGGAGCTGTTTTTT

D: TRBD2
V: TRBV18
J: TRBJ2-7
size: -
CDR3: CASSLGGDLQGEQYF
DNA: TGTGCCAGCTCACTGGGGGGGGACCTTCAGGGTGAGCAGTACTTC

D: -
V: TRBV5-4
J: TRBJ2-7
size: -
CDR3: CASSLGGALNEQYF
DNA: TGTGCCAGCAGCTTGGGGGGAGCGCTCAACGAGCAGTACTTC

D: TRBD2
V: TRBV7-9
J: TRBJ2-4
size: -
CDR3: CASSPPAREVNIQYF
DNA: TGTGCCAGCAGCCCCCCTGCGCGGGAGGTAAACATTCAGTACTTC

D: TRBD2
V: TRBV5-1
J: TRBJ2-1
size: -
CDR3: CASSLGTSGGVYNEQFF
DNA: TGCGCCAGCAGCCTAGGGACTAGCGGGGGGGTATACAATGAGCAGTTCTTC

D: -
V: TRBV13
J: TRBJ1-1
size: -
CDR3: CASSTPQGPDTEAFF
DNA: TGTGCCAGCAGCACTCCTCAGGGTCCTGACACTGAAGCTTTCTTT

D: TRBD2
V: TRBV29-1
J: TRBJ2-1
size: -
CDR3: CSERTSASYNEQFF
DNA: TGCAGCGAGAGGACTAGCGCTTCCTACAATGAGCAGTTCTTC

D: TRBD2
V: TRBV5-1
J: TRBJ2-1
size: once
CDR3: CASSLFFGTSGSGSYNEQFF
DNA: TGCGCCAGCAGCTTGTTCTTCGGGACTAGCGGGAGCGGGTCCTACAATGAGCAGTTCTTC

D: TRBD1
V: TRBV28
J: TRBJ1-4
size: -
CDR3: CASSPGGSGLEKLFF
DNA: TGTGCCAGCAGCCCAGGGGGCTCAGGACTTGAAAAACTGTTTTTT

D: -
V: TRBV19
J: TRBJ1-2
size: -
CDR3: CASSQLRQSRANYGYTF
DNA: TGTGCCAGTAGTCAATTGCGACAGAGCAGAGCTAACTATGGCTACACCTTC

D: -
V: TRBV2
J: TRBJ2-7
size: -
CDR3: CASREDMVRDEQYF
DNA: TGTGCCAGCAGAGAGGATATGGTACGGGACGAGCAGTACTTC

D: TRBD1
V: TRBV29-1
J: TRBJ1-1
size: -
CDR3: CSVTKTGSLSEAFF
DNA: TGCAGCGTGACTAAGACAGGGAGTCTTTCTGAAGCTTTCTTT

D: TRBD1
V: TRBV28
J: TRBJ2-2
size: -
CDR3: CASRTGQGNTGELFF
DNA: TGTGCCAGCAGAACGGGACAGGGAAACACCGGGGAGCTGTTTTTT

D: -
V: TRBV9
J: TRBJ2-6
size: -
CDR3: CASSVATGNGANVLTF
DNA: TGTGCCAGCAGCGTAGCTACGGGGAATGGGGCCAACGTCCTGACTTTC

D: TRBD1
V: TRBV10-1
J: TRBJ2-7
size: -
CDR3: CASSGAGTGAHEQYF
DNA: TGCGCCAGCAGTGGGGCCGGGACAGGGGCCCACGAGCAGTACTTC

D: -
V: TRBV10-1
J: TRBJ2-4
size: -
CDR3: CASSETGSSNIQYF
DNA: TGCGCCAGCAGTGAGACAGGGTCATCAAACATTCAGTACTTC

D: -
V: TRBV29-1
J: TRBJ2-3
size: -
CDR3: CSVELRGTQYF
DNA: TGCAGCGTTGAATTGAGAGGTACGCAGTATTTT

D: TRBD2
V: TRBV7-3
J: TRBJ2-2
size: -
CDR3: CASSLFGGSLNTGELFF
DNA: TGTGCCAGCAGCTTATTCGGCGGGAGCCTGAACACCGGGGAGCTGTTTTTT

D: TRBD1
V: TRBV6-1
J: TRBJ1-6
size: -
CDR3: CASSEGQSNSPLHF
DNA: TGTGCCAGCAGTGAGGGACAGTCTAATTCACCCCTCCACTTT

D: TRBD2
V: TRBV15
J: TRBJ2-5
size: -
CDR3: CATSGLSGGVETQYF
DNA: TGTGCCACCAGCGGACTTAGCGGGGGGGTAGAGACCCAGTACTTC

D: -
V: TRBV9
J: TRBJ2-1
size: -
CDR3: CASSVVGGTDGEQFF
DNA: TGTGCCAGCAGCGTAGTGGGCGGGACAGACGGTGAGCAGTTCTTC

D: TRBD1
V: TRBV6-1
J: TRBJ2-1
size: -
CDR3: CASSVWGQNDNEQFF
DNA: TGTGCCAGCAGTGTGTGGGGACAGAACGACAATGAGCAGTTCTTC

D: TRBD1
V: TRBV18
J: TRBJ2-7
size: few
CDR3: CASSPQRALTGDSYEQYF
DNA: TGTGCCAGCTCACCACAAAGAGCACTCACAGGGGATTCCTACGAGCAGTACTTC

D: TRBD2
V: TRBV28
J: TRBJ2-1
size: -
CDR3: CASSVGLVNKEQFF
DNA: TGTGCCAGCAGTGTGGGACTAGTGAACAAGGAGCAGTTCTTC

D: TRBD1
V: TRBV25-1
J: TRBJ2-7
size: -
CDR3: CASSEFRGQIYEQYF
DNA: TGTGCCAGCAGTGAGTTCAGGGGGCAAATCTACGAGCAGTACTTC

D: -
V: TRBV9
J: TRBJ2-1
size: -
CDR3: CASSDRVNEQFF
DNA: TGTGCCAGCAGCGACAGGGTTAATGAGCAGTTCTTC

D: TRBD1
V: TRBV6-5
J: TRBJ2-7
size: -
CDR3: CASSYRDSPYEQYF
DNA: TGTGCCAGCAGTTACCGGGACAGCCCCTACGAGCAGTACTTC

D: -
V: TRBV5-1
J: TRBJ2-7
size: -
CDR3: CASSLASGRYEQYF
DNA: TGCGCCAGCAGCTTGGCCTCAGGCCGCTACGAGCAGTACTTC

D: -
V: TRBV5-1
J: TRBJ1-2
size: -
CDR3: CASSPTPGGGYTF
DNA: TGCGCCAGCAGCCCGACTCCCGGAGGGGGCTACACCTTC

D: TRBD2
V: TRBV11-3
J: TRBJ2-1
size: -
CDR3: CASSLALRVAGGDEQFF
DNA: TGTGCCAGCAGCTTAGCCCTTCGGGTAGCGGGAGGAGATGAGCAGTTCTTC

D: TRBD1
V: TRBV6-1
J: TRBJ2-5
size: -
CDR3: CASSGRDRLQETQYF
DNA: TGTGCCAGCAGTGGACGGGACAGACTTCAAGAGACCCAGTACTTC

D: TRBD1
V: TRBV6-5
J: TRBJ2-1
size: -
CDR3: CASSYPGQGQQFF
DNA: TGTGCCAGCAGTTACCCCGGACAGGGACAGCAGTTCTTC

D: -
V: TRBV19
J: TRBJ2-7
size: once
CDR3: CASSIAPGLHEQYF
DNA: TGTGCCAGTAGTATAGCCCCAGGGCTCCACGAGCAGTACTTC

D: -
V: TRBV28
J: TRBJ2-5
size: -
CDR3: CASSALRETQYF
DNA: TGTGCCAGCAGTGCCCTACGGGAGACCCAGTACTTC

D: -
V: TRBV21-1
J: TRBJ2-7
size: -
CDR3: CASSKGEGGGAYEQYF
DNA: TGTGCCAGCAGCAAAGGCGAGGGGGGGGGAGCCTACGAGCAGTACTTC

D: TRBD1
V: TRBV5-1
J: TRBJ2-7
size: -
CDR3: CASSPGTGRLGYEQYF
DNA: TGCGCCAGCAGCCCCGGGACAGGGCGACTTGGATACGAGCAGTACTTC

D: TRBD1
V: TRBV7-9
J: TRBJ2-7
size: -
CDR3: CASSLGAGGYEQYF
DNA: TGTGCCAGCAGCTTAGGGGCAGGGGGCTACGAGCAGTACTTC

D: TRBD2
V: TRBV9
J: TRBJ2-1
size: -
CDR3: CASSVVGTSVYNEQFF
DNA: TGTGCCAGCAGCGTAGTTGGGACTAGCGTTTACAATGAGCAGTTCTTC

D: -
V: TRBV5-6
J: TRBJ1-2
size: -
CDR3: CASSLGQGNYGYTF
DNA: TGTGCCAGCAGCTTGGGGCAGGGTAACTATGGCTACACCTTC